This entry features one TCR beta chain sequence. The antigen is undetermined. Germline CDR1 and CDR2: SGHTA and FQGTGA. The V and J ends lost 1 base and 2 bases, in that order; junction bases with no gene match: 6. The CDR3 runs to 17 residues. These data belong to a study of cytomegalovirus exposure and HLA in healthy donors. Study observations and caveats: A list of around 150 TCR beta chains associated with cytomegalovirus was given.

Primers for the PCR totalled 60 Vbeta and 13 Jbeta. Using immunoSEQ multiplex PCR, the repertoire was profiled, and TCRdb retains in-frame clones only, with some absent. Found here are some 69,000 clones, approximately 70% of them singletons; the top ten hold 12% to 15%. Sequenced material: PBMCs. The genes are TRBV7-3 and TRBJ2-3; TRBD2 matches 10 bases. The TCR sequence derives from a male donor in good health and CMV-seropositive. The CDR3 bases are TGTGCCAGCAGCTTAAGGAGCGGGAGGGGCTACACAGATACGCAGTATTTT. Translated: CASSLRSGRGYTDTQYF.